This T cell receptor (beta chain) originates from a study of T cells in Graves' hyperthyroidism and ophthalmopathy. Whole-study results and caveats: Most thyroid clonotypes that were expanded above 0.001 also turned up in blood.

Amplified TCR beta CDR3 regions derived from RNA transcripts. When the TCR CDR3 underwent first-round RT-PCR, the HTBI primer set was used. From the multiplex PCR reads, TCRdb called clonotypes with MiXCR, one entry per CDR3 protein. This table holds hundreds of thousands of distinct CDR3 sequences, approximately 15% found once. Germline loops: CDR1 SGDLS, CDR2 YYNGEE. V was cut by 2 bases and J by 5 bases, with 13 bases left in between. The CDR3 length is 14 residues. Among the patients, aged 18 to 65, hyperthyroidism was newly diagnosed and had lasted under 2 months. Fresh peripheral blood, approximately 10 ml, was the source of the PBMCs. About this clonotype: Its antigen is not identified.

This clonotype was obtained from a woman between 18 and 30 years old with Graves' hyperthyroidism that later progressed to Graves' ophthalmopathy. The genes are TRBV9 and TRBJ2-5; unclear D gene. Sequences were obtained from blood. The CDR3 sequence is CASSVTGPGETQYF. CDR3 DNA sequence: TGTGCCAGCAGCGTTACCGGCCCCGGGGAGACCCAGTACTTC.